This T cell receptor beta chain was observed in a study of T cell changes during pregnancy in multiple sclerosis. Clones were sequenced by immunoSEQ multiplex PCR, and TCRdb holds only the in-frame ones, with some missing. Counted here are 90,000 or so clones, 85% to 95% occurring once; the ten biggest clones make up less than 2%. Trimming removed 6 bases from V and 3 bases from J; junction bases left unmatched: 8. CDR1 is SGHTA and CDR2 is FQGNSA in the germline V gene. This CDR3 has 14 amino acids. The source material was peripheral blood, sampled after pregnancy. The receptor was derived from a female donor in good health, enrolled as a control in a pregnancy study. The chain joins TRBV7-2 to TRBJ2-7; 7 bases are a match to TRBD2. As DNA, the CDR3 is TGTGCCAGCAGTCGGGACTATTCCTTCTACGAGCAGTACTTC. Translated, it gives CASSRDYSFYEQYF. Filled out from reference TRBV7-2 and TRBJ2-7, the complete variable domain reads GAGVSQSPSNKVTEKGKDVELRCDPISGHTALYWYRQSLGQGLEFLIYFQGNSAPDKSGLPSDRFSAERTGGSVSTLTIQRTQQEDSAVYLCASSRDYSFYEQYFGPGTRLTVT.